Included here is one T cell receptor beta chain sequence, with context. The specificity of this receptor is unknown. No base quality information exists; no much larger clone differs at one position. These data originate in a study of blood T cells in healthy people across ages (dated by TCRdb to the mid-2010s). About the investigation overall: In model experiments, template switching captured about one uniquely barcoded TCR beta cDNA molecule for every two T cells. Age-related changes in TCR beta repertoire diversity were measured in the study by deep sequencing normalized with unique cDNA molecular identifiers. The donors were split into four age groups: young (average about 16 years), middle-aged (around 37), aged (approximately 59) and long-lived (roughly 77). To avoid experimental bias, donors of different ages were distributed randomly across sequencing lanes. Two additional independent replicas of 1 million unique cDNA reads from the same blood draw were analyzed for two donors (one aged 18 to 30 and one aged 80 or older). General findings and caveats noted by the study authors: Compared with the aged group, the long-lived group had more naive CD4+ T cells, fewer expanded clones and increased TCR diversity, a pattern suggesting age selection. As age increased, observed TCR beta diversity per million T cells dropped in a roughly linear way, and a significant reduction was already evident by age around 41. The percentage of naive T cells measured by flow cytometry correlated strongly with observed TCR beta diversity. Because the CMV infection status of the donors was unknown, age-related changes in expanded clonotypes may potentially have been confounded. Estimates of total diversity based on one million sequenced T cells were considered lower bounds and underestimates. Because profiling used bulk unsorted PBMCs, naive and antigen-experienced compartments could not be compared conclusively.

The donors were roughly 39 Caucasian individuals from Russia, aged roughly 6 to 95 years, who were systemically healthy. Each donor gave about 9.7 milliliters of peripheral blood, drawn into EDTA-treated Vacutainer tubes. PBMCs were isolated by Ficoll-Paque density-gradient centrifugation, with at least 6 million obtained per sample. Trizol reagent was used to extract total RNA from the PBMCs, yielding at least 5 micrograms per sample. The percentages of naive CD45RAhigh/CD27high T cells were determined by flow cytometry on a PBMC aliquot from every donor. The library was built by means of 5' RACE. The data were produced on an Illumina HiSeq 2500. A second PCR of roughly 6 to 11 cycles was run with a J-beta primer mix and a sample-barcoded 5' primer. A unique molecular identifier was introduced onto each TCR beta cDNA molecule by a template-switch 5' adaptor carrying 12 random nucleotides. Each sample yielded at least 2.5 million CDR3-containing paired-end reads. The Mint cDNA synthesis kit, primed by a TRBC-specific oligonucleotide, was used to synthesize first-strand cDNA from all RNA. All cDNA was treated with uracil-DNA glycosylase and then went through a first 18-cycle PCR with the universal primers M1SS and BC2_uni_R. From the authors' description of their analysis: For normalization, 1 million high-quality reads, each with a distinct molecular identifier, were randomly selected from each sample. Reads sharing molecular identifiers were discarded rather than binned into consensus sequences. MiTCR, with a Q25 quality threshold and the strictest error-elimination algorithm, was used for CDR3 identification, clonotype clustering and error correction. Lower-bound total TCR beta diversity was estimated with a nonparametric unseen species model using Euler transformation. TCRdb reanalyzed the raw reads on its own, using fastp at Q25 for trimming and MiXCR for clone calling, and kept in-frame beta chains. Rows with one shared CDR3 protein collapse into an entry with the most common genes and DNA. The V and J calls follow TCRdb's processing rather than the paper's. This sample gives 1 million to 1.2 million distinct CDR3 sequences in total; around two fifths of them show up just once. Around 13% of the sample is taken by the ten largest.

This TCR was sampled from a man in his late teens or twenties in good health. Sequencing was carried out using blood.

The CDR3 amino acid sequence is: CASSQVHPRGTEAFF. The sequenced DNA is TGCGCCAGCAGCCAAGTTCACCCCAGGGGAACTGAAGCTTTCTTT. The chain links TRBV4-1 with TRBJ1-1; TRBD1 could be the D gene, as 6 bases match. The junction carries 14 bases between V and J, which are trimmed by 1 base and 5 bases respectively. Looking up the germline V gene yields CDR1 MGHRA and CDR2 YSYEKL. The CDR3, cysteine through phenylalanine, is 15 amino acids long. The kept DNA is CDR3 alone, 45 bases in frame from the first base.